The text below deals with one TCR beta chain. Its antigen remains unidentified. This specimen belongs to a study of T cell responses to AZD1222 COVID-19 vaccine. Germline CDR1 and CDR2: SGHAT and FQNNGV. J gave up 5 bases and V 2 bases, and 13 bases lay outside the gene matches. CDR3 length: 18 residues. The table came from immunoSEQ multiplex PCR; TCRdb's copy has only in-frame clones and leaves some out. The sample lists over 150,000 clones, approximately 86% occurring once. General study findings and limits: Spike-specific TCR breadth and depth grew following two AZD1222 doses. Regions 160-218 and 743-854 dominated among vaccine-associated CD4 TCRs spanning spike. Repertoire sampling happened only post peak T cell response.

The chain recombines TRBV11-2 with TRBJ2-1; 9 bases map to TRBD2. The TCR sequence derives from an adult in good health. The sequences come from peripheral blood, collected on day 0 of AZD1222 vaccination. This chain's CDR3 is CASSLSWAGGPIHNEQFF. The CDR3 coding sequence is TGTGCCAGCAGCTTATCCTGGGCGGGAGGGCCTATACACAATGAGCAGTTCTTC. Full variable domain (missing parts from reference TRBV11-2 and TRBJ2-1): EAGVAQSPRYKIIEKRQSVAFWCNPISGHATLYWYQQILGQGPKLLIQFQNNGVVDDSQLPKDRFSAERLKGVDSTLKIQPAKLEDSAVYLCASSLSWAGGPIHNEQFFGPGTRLTVL.